This T cell receptor (beta chain) came from a study of early T cells in non-severe SARS-CoV-2 infection listed by TCRdb under 2021. Regarding the complete study: Bulk RNA from unsorted whole blood was used for TCR sequencing, so alpha and beta chains could not be paired. Findings and caveats that apply to the study as a whole: VDJdb matching was skewed toward anti-spike CD8 responses and likely underestimated virus-specific expansions, missing private and CD4 specificities.

Many counts were recorded for this clonotype. No antigen is known for it. No base qualities exist here, and no much larger clone lies one base off it. The germline ends are 10 bases apart after V is trimmed by 5 bases and J by 7 bases. Taken from the germline V gene, the CDR1 and CDR2 loops are ENHRY and SYGVKD. The CDR3 has 12 amino acids, counting the end cysteine and phenylalanine. Only the CDR3 DNA stays, 36 bases, in frame from base 1. Libraries were constructed by 5' RACE. TCRdb shows the sequencer as NextSeq 500. To correct for sequencing error and PCR bias, the TCR library protocol tagged individual cDNA molecules with unique molecular identifiers. Both TCR alpha and beta chains were sequenced, and tight co-correlation was observed between alpha and beta sequence abundances in each sample. On the study's bioinformatics: Decombinator V4 was used to perform V gene, J gene and CDR3 annotation of TCR sequences. TCRs were defined as expanded if a significant change between any two time points was detected under a Poisson model with p below 0.0001. TCR abundances were normalised to the total number of TCRs sequenced per sample and expressed as counts per million. MAIT TCRs were defined by TRAV1-2 paired with TRAJ12, TRAJ20 or TRAJ33, and iNKT TCRs by TRAV10 paired with TRAJ18. VDJdb, accessed 1 November 2021, was searched for CMV, EBV and SARS-CoV-2 annotated TCRs, with TCRs annotated for multiple antigens excluded. TCRdb reprocessing: public reads trimmed at Q25 with fastp, clones called with MiXCR, in-frame beta chains kept. Identical CDR3 protein sequences are pooled into one entry, listed with their most common genes and DNA. These V and J calls derive from TCRdb rather than the authors' analysis. The table for this sample lists tens of thousands of distinct CDR3 sequences; around 12% of them were counted only once. Over 6% of the sample is held by the ten biggest clonotypes.

A case-control design nested within a healthcare worker cohort in London, UK, was used, with weekly nasopharyngeal swab PCR tests and blood sampling performed. Between 23 and 31 March 2020, the week of the UK lockdown, healthcare workers were enrolled and then followed up weekly for as long as 16 weeks. Here the chain combines TRBV10-3 and TRBJ2-3; the D gene is possibly TRBD1, with 5 bases matching. The receptor was isolated from an adult who was a healthcare worker with PCR-confirmed SARS-CoV-2 infection or an uninfected control (not recorded which). Sequenced input: whole blood. The CDR3 protein: CAISQGDNTQYF. The bases are TGTGCCATCAGTCAGGGCGACAATACGCAGTATTTT.